The 28 T cell receptor beta chains given below trace back to one sample, sequenced in a study of T-cell memory formation after mild COVID-19. In TCRdb, the 5' RACE reads were re-called with MiXCR into one record per CDR3 protein. Of just under 350,000 distinct CDR3 sequences listed, 10% to 15% are singletons. Sequenced material: PBMCs or a T cell subset sorted from them (not recorded which). These TCRs come from a young man who had mild COVID-19 (a few samples of this study predate the infection). Cell type and time point are not known.

This sequence joins TRBV6-5 and TRBJ1-3, with D maybe TRBD1 (5 bases). CDR3 size: 15 residues. The germline V and J ends were trimmed by 0 bases and 5 bases, with 11 bases remaining between them. The germline V gene encodes CDR1 MNHEY and CDR2 SVGAGI. CDR3 amino acids: CASSYSTWGRNTIYF. In DNA form, the CDR3 reads TGTGCCAGCAGTTACTCGACTTGGGGGAGAAACACCATATATTTT.

This clonotype has just a few counts. J is TRBJ1-1 and V is TRBV5-1, with D possibly matching TRBD1 (6 bases). The germline CDR1 and CDR2 sequences are SGHRS and YFSETQ. The CDR3 runs 15 residues. V was pared by 0 bases and J by 1 base, with 10 bases between. CDR3 in amino acids: CASSLVGQRNTEAFF. In DNA form, the CDR3 reads TGCGCCAGCAGCTTGGTGGGACAAAGGAACACTGAAGCTTTCTTT.

The CDR3 coding sequence is TGTGCCAGCAAGGCGGCCGGCACAGATACGCAGTATTTT. This gives the protein CASKAAGTDTQYF. The V call is TRBV6-6, the J call TRBJ2-3; D is unresolved. Trimming took 7 bases from V and 1 from J, leaving 9 bases between them. Germline V gene sequence: CDR1 MNHNY, CDR2 SVGAGI (reference sequence). The CDR3 runs 13 residues.

The rearrangement links TRBV9 to TRBJ2-7; a possible D gene is TRBD2 (6 bases). This CDR3 is 13 amino acids long. The ends were cut back, 0 bases at V and 9 bases at J, with 13 bases in the middle. Germline loops: CDR1 SGDLS, CDR2 YYNGEE. The CDR3 region is CASSVGEASRQYF. Here the CDR3 DNA reads TGTGCCAGCAGCGTAGGGGAGGCATCAAGGCAGTACTTC.

The gene calls are TRBV5-1 and TRBJ2-5; 9 bases agree with TRBD1. The CDR3 is 15 residues long. Trimming cost V 3 bases and J 2 bases; bases outside gene matches: 5. From germline, CDR1 is SGHRS and CDR2 YFSETQ. CDR3 in amino acids: CASSSGTGIQETQYF. The CDR3 nucleotides read TGCGCCAGCAGCTCCGGGACAGGGATACAAGAGACCCAGTACTTC. Full variable domain (rest looked up from reference TRBV5-1 and TRBJ2-5): KAGVTQTPRYLIKTRGQQVTLSCSPISGHRSVSWYQQTPGQGLQFLFEYFSETQRNKGNFPGRFSGRQFSNSRSEMNVSTLELGDSALYLCASSSGTGIQETQYFGPGTRLLVL.

This clonotype came up many times. The genes are TRBV7-2 and TRBJ2-4, with a possible D match to TRBD2 (6 bases). This CDR3 spans 13 amino acids. V was shortened by 5 bases and J by 15 bases, with 20 bases between the two germline ends. Germline V lookup: CDR1 SGHTA, CDR2 FQGNSA. The CDR3 region is CASSISEGRFGYF. Written as DNA, the CDR3 is TGTGCCAGCAGCATCTCGGAGGGGAGATTTGGGTACTTC.

The rearrangement uses TRBV4-1 and TRBJ1-2; TRBD1 is a possible D gene (6 bases). The CDR3 spans 13 residues. Germline-derived CDR1 and CDR2 are MGHRA and YSYEKL. Trimming took off 1 base at V and 8 bases at J, with 11 bases between the two ends. CDR3 in DNA: TGCGCCAGCAGCCAAGTGGGGGCGCGAGGCTACACCTTC. This translates into CASSQVGARGYTF.

The sample holds a few counts of this clonotype. This chain joins TRBV6-5 and TRBJ2-5, with D maybe TRBD1 (5 bases). This CDR3 comprises 15 residues. The germline V and J ends were trimmed by 0 bases and 5 bases, with 13 bases remaining between them. The germline gives CDR1 MNHEY, CDR2 SVGAGI. CDR3 sequence: CASSYSWTQGETQYF. The CDR3 DNA reads TGTGCCAGCAGTTACTCGTGGACACAAGGGGAGACCCAGTACTTC.

This clonotype occurred a few times. The genes are TRBV27 and TRBJ1-1; D unclear. The CDR3 consists of 13 residues. V lost 5 bases and J 3 bases, leaving 10 bases between the germline ends. Germline-derived CDR1 and CDR2 are MNHEY and SMNVEV (reference sequence). The CDR3 DNA follows: TGTGCCAGCAGTCCGGAGCCGTACACTGAAGCTTTCTTT. Protein sequence: CASSPEPYTEAFF.

This clonotype has just a few counts. J is TRBJ2-1 and V is TRBV9; D gene unclear. CDR1 and CDR2 (germline): SGDLS, YYNGEE. CDR3 length equals 13 residues. The CDR3 DNA sequence: TGTGCTACCAGCAAGGCCTACAACAATGAGCAGTTCTTC. This encodes CATSKAYNNEQFF. Full variable domain (remainder filled in from reference TRBV9 and TRBJ2-1): DSGVTQTPKHLITATGQRVTLRCSPRSGDLSVYWYQQSLDQGLQFLIQYYNGEERAKGNILERFSAQQFPDLHSELNLSSLELGDSALYFCATSKAYNNEQFFGPGTRLTVL.

This clonotype has a handful of counts. The chain recombines TRBV4-1 with TRBJ1-5; D gene uncertain. Between the trimmed V and J ends, which lost 4 bases and 3 bases, there was a span of 7 bases. The germline V gene encodes CDR1 MGHRA and CDR2 YSYEKL. This CDR3 is 13 amino acids long. The CDR3 sequence is CASSRDHNQPQHF. CDR3 DNA sequence: TGCGCCAGCAGCCGCGACCACAATCAGCCCCAGCATTTT.

There are a few counts of this clonotype. The CDR3 region has the DNA TGTGCCAGCAGTGAAACAGGGGTCTTGGAGACCCAGTACTTC. This sequence encodes CASSETGVLETQYF. This chain joins TRBV2 and TRBJ2-5; 7 bases fit TRBD1. V was pared by 2 bases and J by 5 bases, with 5 bases of the junction left unmatched. The germline gives CDR1 SNHLY, CDR2 FYNNEI. The CDR3 is made up of 14 amino acids.

The table lists this clonotype with a few counts. The chain joins TRBV12-5 to TRBJ1-2; TRBD1 is a possible D gene (6 bases). Trimming removed 7 bases at V and 6 bases at J, with 15 bases between. Germline V gene sequence: CDR1 LGHNT, CDR2 FRNRAP. CDR3 length equals 13 residues. In DNA form, the CDR3 reads TGTGCTAGTGTCCAATCCGGGACAAATGGCTACACCTTC. Translation: CASVQSGTNGYTF. Full variable domain (missing parts from reference TRBV12-5 and TRBJ1-2): DARVTQTPRHKVTEMGQEVTMRCQPILGHNTVFWYRQTMMQGLELLAYFRNRAPLDDSGMPKDRFSAEMPDATLATLKIQPSEPRDSAVYFCASVQSGTNGYTFGSGTRLTVV.

This clonotype was found many times. V is TRBV7-9 and J is TRBJ1-2; D gene unclear. The length of the CDR3 is 12 residues. V was pared by 2 bases and J by 6 bases, with 7 bases between. Germline V lookup: CDR1 SEHNR, CDR2 FQNEAQ (reference sequence). The CDR3 region is CASSLSGNGYTF. The CDR3 DNA follows: TGTGCCAGCAGCTTATCCGGGAATGGCTACACCTTC.

This chain links TRBV7-2 with TRBJ1-2; 10 bases agree with TRBD1. In germline, CDR1 is SGHTA, CDR2 FQGNSA. The J segment lost 4 bases and the V segment lost 3 bases, leaving 8 bases of the junction unmatched. The CDR3 has 16 amino acids. The CDR3 here is CASSFPGQGGIYGYTF. The CDR3 coding sequence is TGTGCCAGCAGCTTTCCCGGACAGGGGGGTATCTATGGCTACACCTTC.

The rearrangement links TRBV6-6 to TRBJ2-3; no firm D call. CDR1 is MNHNY and CDR2 is SVGAGI in the germline V gene (reference sequence). The CDR3 length is 16 residues. V lost 0 bases and J lost 2, with 12 bases in between. For the CDR3, the DNA is TGTGCCAGCAGTTACTCTCGGCCCCGGCTCACAGATACGCAGTATTTT. Encoded protein: CASSYSRPRLTDTQYF.

This clonotype appeared many times. The CDR3 DNA is TGCGCCAGCAGCGGCGACCCGACAGGGGCAGATACGCAGTATTTT. It is translated as CASSGDPTGADTQYF. J is TRBJ2-3 and V is TRBV5-1, with 8 nucleotides matching TRBD1. The V gene's germline CDR1 is SGHRS and CDR2 YFSETQ. There are 15 residues in the CDR3. Trimming removed 4 bases from V and 4 bases from J; junction bases left unmatched: 8. Full variable domain (missing parts from reference TRBV5-1 and TRBJ2-3): KAGVTQTPRYLIKTRGQQVTLSCSPISGHRSVSWYQQTPGQGLQFLFEYFSETQRNKGNFPGRFSGRQFSNSRSEMNVSTLELGDSALYLCASSGDPTGADTQYFGPGTRLTVL.

The rearrangement uses TRBV11-2 and TRBJ1-3; perhaps TRBD1 as D (5 bases). The CDR3 runs 15 residues. Trimming took off 10 bases at V and 2 bases at J, with 18 bases between the two ends. The V gene's germline CDR1 is SGHAT and CDR2 FQNNGV. In nucleotides, the CDR3 is TGTGCCATCAAGGTGGGGGGATTAGCTGGAAACACCATATATTTT. It codes for CAIKVGGLAGNTIYF. Full variable domain (outside the CDR3, taken from reference TRBV11-2 and TRBJ1-3): EAGVAQSPRYKIIEKRQSVAFWCNPISGHATLYWYQQILGQGPKLLIQFQNNGVVDDSQLPKDRFSAERLKGVDSTLKIQPAKLEDSAVYLCAIKVGGLAGNTIYFGEGSWLTVV.

This sequence joins TRBV18 and TRBJ1-5, with 10 bases identical to TRBD1. V trimming: 1 base; J trimming: 6 bases; junction bases outside the gene matches: 12. The CDR3 consists of 18 residues. The germline V gene has CDR1 KGHSH and CDR2 LQKENI. The CDR3 loop reads CASSPQTGGHGSGQPQHF. The CDR3 DNA reads as TGTGCCAGCTCACCACAGACAGGGGGCCATGGTAGCGGTCAGCCCCAGCATTTT.

Many counts were recorded for this clonotype. The chain carries TRBV18 and TRBJ2-3; tentatively, D is TRBD2 (5 bases). This CDR3 has 12 amino acids. With 1 base removed from V and 6 bases from J, the gap between germline ends came to 5 bases. CDR1 is KGHSH and CDR2 is LQKENI in the germline V gene. CDR3 sequence reads: CASSPQRDTQYF. The DNA of the CDR3 is TGTGCCAGCTCACCACAGCGGGATACGCAGTATTTT.

In the case of this clonotype: A much larger clone differs by one base, so this may be a read error. The J gene is TRBJ2-7, the V gene TRBV7-9, with unresolved D. Germline values: CDR1 SEHNR, CDR2 FQNEAQ (reference sequence). CDR3 length: 15 residues. The CDR3 DNA sequence: TGTGCCAGCAGTTTCAACATGGATGACTCCTACGAGAAGTACTTC. Protein sequence: CASSFNMDDSYEKYF.

V is TRBV5-1 and J is TRBJ2-1; 13 bases fit TRBD2. This CDR3 is built from 16 residues. The ends lost 0 bases at V and 8 bases at J; junction bases unmatched: 5. CDR1 and CDR2 from the germline V gene are SGHRS and YFSETQ. CDR3 in DNA: TGCGCCAGCAGCTTGGCAACTAGCGGGGGGGCCGATGAGCAGTTCTTC. It translates to CASSLATSGGADEQFF.

This clonotype turned up a few times. The chain joins TRBV6-5 to TRBJ2-7, with D unresolved. CDR1 and CDR2 from the germline V gene are MNHEY and SVGAGI. The CDR3 spans 9 residues. V lost 11 bases and J 7 bases, leaving 9 bases between the germline ends. The CDR3 spells CAGDREQYV. The CDR3 DNA sequence: TGTGCCGGTGACCGGGAGCAGTACGTC.

In this sample, this clonotype turned up many times. J is TRBJ2-3 and V is TRBV5-1, with 7 nucleotides matching TRBD2. This CDR3 is 16 amino acids long. In germline, CDR1 is SGHRS, CDR2 YFSETQ. Trimming at V came to 0 bases and at J to 0 bases, leaving 4 bases not matched to a gene. CDR3 coding DNA: TGCGCCAGCAGCTTGGGTCTAGCGGAGAGCACAGATACGCAGTATTTT. Amino acid sequence: CASSLGLAESTDTQYF. The full variable domain, completed using reference TRBV5-1 and TRBJ2-3, is KAGVTQTPRYLIKTRGQQVTLSCSPISGHRSVSWYQQTPGQGLQFLFEYFSETQRNKGNFPGRFSGRQFSNSRSEMNVSTLELGDSALYLCASSLGLAESTDTQYFGPGTRLTVL.

The V gene is TRBV6-5, the J gene TRBJ2-1, with 7 bases matching TRBD1. The CDR3 contains 15 residues. Germline assignment: CDR1 MNHEY and CDR2 SVGAGI. Unmatched junction bases numbered 6, after V lost 6 bases and J lost 1 base. This chain's CDR3 is CASSSQDRSYNEQFF. DNA for the CDR3: TGTGCCAGCAGCTCGCAGGACAGGTCCTACAATGAGCAGTTCTTC.

A word on this clonotype: The junction shows a germline mismatch at one end, possibly a read error. V gene TRBV5-4 combines with J gene TRBJ1-2, with D unclear. Germline V gene data show CDR1 as SGHNT and CDR2 as YYREEE (reference sequence). This CDR3 has 10 residues. DNA of the CDR3: TGTGCCAGCAGCTTGACGGATGGGAACTTC. Its translation: CASSLTDGNF. The entire variable domain, with the rest obtained from reference TRBV5-4 and TRBJ1-2, is as follows: ETGVTQSPTHLIKTRGQQVTLRCSSQSGHNTVSWYQQALGQGPQFIFQYYREEENGRGNFPPRFSGLQFPNYSSELNVNALELDDSALYLCASSLTDGNFGSGTRLTVV.

V is TRBV10-3 and J is TRBJ2-3; 8 positions agree with TRBD2. V shed 6 bases, J shed 4 bases, and the junction held 12 bases outside the gene matches. Germline assignment: CDR1 ENHRY and CDR2 SYGVKD. The CDR3 has 16 amino acids. The CDR3 coding sequence is TGTGCCATCAGCCAAATAGCGGGGTTCCCCCCAGATACGCAGTATTTT. Protein: CAISQIAGFPPDTQYF.

This clonotype has just a few counts. The V and J genes are TRBV9 and TRBJ1-6, with 8 bases fitting TRBD1. The CDR3 contains 15 residues. The germline CDR1 and CDR2 sequences are SGDLS and YYNGEE. V gave up 0 bases and J gave up 8 bases; unmatched junction bases: 4. CDR3 protein: CASSVEETGDSPLHF. In nucleotides, the CDR3 is TGTGCCAGCAGCGTAGAAGAGACAGGGGATTCACCCCTCCACTTT.